Listed below are T cell receptor beta chains from one sample, sequenced in a study of memory CD4+ T cells and cytomegalovirus serostatus. The repertoire was sequenced with immunoSEQ multiplex PCR; TCRdb's copy has only in-frame clones and lacks some. The sample includes roughly 76,000 clones, 75% to 85% of them seen just once. The material sequenced was memory CD4+ T cells from blood. Source of these receptors: an adult in good health and CMV-seropositive. Both conserved end residues are part of each CDR3. The D gene is left open where the match is weak. Rows give clone size only sometimes, using once, few, many, or a class for an expanded clone.

v_gene,d_gene,j_gene,abundance,CDR3nt,CDR3aa
TRBV5-1,TRBD2,TRBJ2-1,-,TGCGCCAGCAGCCTAGACGTAGCGGGGTACAATGAGCAGTTCTTC,CASSLDVAGYNEQFF
TRBV30,-,TRBJ1-1,medium-sized,TGTGCCCTAGTCCTGAACACTGAAGCTTTCTTT,CALVLNTEAFF
TRBV11-3,-,TRBJ1-1,-,TGTGCCAGCAGCCCGCGATTGAACACTGAAGCTTTCTTT,CASSPRLNTEAFF
TRBV11-1,TRBD1,TRBJ1-2,-,TGTGCCAGCAGCCCCGACAGGGACTATGGCTACACCTTC,CASSPDRDYGYTF
TRBV9,-,TRBJ1-1,-,TGTGCCAGCAGCTCCAAAGAGGGGGAACGGACAAGTAGGACAATTGAAGCTTTCTTT,CASSSKEGERTSRTIEAFF
TRBV2,TRBD1,TRBJ1-4,-,TGTGCCAGCAGCCAGGACAGGTTAAATGAAAAACTGTTTTTT,CASSQDRLNEKLFF
TRBV25-1,-,TRBJ1-2,-,TGTGCCAGCAGTGACCGGGACCCGAGGGCCCATGGCTACACCTTC,CASSDRDPRAHGYTF
TRBV7-2,-,TRBJ2-3,-,TGTGCCAGCAGCCTACAGGTTTCGATCACAGATACGCAGTATTTT,CASSLQVSITDTQYF
TRBV28,TRBD1,TRBJ1-2,-,TGTGCCAGCAGTCCGCGACAGGGCTATGGCTACACCTTC,CASSPRQGYGYTF
TRBV15,TRBD2,TRBJ2-2,-,TGTGCCACCAGCAGAGATTACCCCCTCGGGCGGGAGACCACCGGGGAGCTGTTTTTT,CATSRDYPLGRETTGELFF
TRBV28,TRBD1,TRBJ2-2,-,TGTGCCAGCAGCGCAGGGGTGGACAGGGCCACCGGGGAGCTGTTTTTT,CASSAGVDRATGELFF
TRBV7-7,-,TRBJ2-6,-,TGTGCTAGCAGCCCCCCCGGGCCTGCTGGGGCCAACGTCCTGACTTTC,CASSPPGPAGANVLTF
TRBV7-2,-,TRBJ1-4,medium-sized,TGTGCCAGCAGCTTAGCGAGGGAGGAAAAACTGTTTTTT,CASSLAREEKLFF
TRBV9,-,TRBJ2-1,once,TGTGCCAGCAGCGTAGAAGAAGCGTGGAATGAGCAGTTCTTC,CASSVEEAWNEQFF
TRBV19,-,TRBJ1-2,once,TGTGCCAGCCGGGACGGAGCTAACTATGGCTACACCTTC,CASRDGANYGYTF
TRBV5-1,TRBD1,TRBJ1-5,few,TGCGCCAGCCATCCCACAGGGGGCAGTGGTCAGCCCCAGCATTTT,CASHPTGGSGQPQHF
TRBV21-1,-,TRBJ2-7,-,TGTGCCGCGCTCCCGAGGTCCTACGAGCAGTACTTC,CAALPRSYEQYF
TRBV10-2,-,TRBJ2-5,-,TGCGCCAGCAGTCGACAGCGGGAAGAGACCCAGTACTTC,CASSRQREETQYF
TRBV4-2,-,TRBJ2-1,-,TGTGCCAGCAGCCAAGATGGGACGGAGAACAATGAGCAGTTCTTC,CASSQDGTENNEQFF
TRBV5-6,-,TRBJ2-6,-,TGTGCCAGCTCACCTTCGCCGGGGGCTGGGGCCAACGTCCTGACTTTC,CASSPSPGAGANVLTF
TRBV19,TRBD1,TRBJ1-5,-,TGTGCCAGTATTGAGGGGGCGTCGAGCAATCAGCCCCAGCATTTT,CASIEGASSNQPQHF
TRBV27,TRBD2,TRBJ2-5,-,TGTGCCAGCAGTTTGACCGGGACTAGCGGGGGGGCCGTCCACCGAGAGACCCAGTACTTC,CASSLTGTSGGAVHRETQYF
TRBV5-1,-,TRBJ2-5,once,TGCGCCAGCAGCTTGGAGGGCAGCACCCAAGAGACCCAGTACTTC,CASSLEGSTQETQYF
TRBV27,-,TRBJ1-3,-,TGTGCCAGCAGGGCCCTCTCTGGAAACACCATATATTTT,CASRALSGNTIYF
TRBV5-4,-,TRBJ2-5,-,TGTGCCAGCAGCTCCCGGGACGGAAACCAAGAGACCCAGTACTTC,CASSSRDGNQETQYF
TRBV5-4,-,TRBJ1-2,-,TGTGCCAGCAGCTTGAACGGGGGCTATGGCTACACCTTC,CASSLNGGYGYTF
TRBV7-6,TRBD2,TRBJ2-3,-,TGTGCCAGCAGCTTTAGCGGGGGTGACACAGATACGCAGTATTTT,CASSFSGGDTDTQYF
TRBV6-1,-,TRBJ1-1,-,TGTGCCAGCAGTAACAACCTTCAAGCTTTCTTT,CASSNNLQAFF
TRBV5-1,TRBD1,TRBJ2-3,-,TGCGCCAGCAGCTTGAGACTAGGACAGGGGGCCAAAGATACGCAGTATTTT,CASSLRLGQGAKDTQYF
TRBV5-6,TRBD1,TRBJ1-3,-,TGTGCCAGCAGCTCGACGTCCGGGACAGGATTCGGAAACACCATATATTTT,CASSSTSGTGFGNTIYF
TRBV10-1,-,TRBJ2-1,once,TGCGCCAGCAGTGAGTATTTAGCGGAGCCCTACAATGAGCAGTTCTTC,CASSEYLAEPYNEQFF
TRBV18,-,TRBJ2-2,-,TGTGCCAGCTCACCCACCGGGGAGCTGTTTTTT,CASSPTGELFF
TRBV27,TRBD1,TRBJ1-1,few,TGTGCCAGCAGTCCCTTGGGACAGATGAACACTGAAGCTTTCTTT,CASSPLGQMNTEAFF
TRBV5-1,TRBD2,TRBJ2-1,-,TGCGCCAGCAGCCGGGGGGGCAACGGTGAGCAGTTCTTC,CASSRGGNGEQFF
TRBV19,-,TRBJ1-1,-,TGTGCCAGTAACGTCCCACAGGCAAACACTGAAGCTTTCTTT,CASNVPQANTEAFF
TRBV12-5,-,TRBJ2-2,-,TGTGCTAGTGGTTCAGGGGTTTGGGTCGGCGGGGAGCTGTTTTTT,CASGSGVWVGGELFF
TRBV2,-,TRBJ1-2,few,TGTGCCAGCAGCCTACAGGGAAATGGCTACACCTTC,CASSLQGNGYTF
TRBV7-8,-,TRBJ1-2,-,TGTGCCAGCAGCTTACCCAGGATCCCGGACGGCTACACCTTC,CASSLPRIPDGYTF
TRBV7-2,TRBD2,TRBJ2-7,-,TGTGCCAGCAGCAAACCCCGGACTAGCGGGGGTCGTTACGAGCAGTACTTC,CASSKPRTSGGRYEQYF
TRBV5-3,-,TRBJ1-1,-,TGTGCCAGATATTTGGGGGTTGAGGACACTGAAGCTTTCTTT,CARYLGVEDTEAFF
TRBV27,-,TRBJ2-2,-,TGTGCCAGCAGTTTTTTTGGGGCCGGGGAGCTGTTTTTT,CASSFFGAGELFF
TRBV5-6,TRBD2,TRBJ2-7,once,TGTGCCAGCAGCATAGCGGGGACCTCCTACGAGCAGTACTTC,CASSIAGTSYEQYF
TRBV5-1,-,TRBJ2-5,-,TGCGCCAGCAGCTTTACCGCGGGATCAAGGGAGACCCAGTACTTC,CASSFTAGSRETQYF
TRBV30,-,TRBJ2-1,-,TGTGCCTGGAGAATTTTTGACAGGCGGGAGCGGAGGGTTTTTGACAATGAGCAGTTCTTC,CAWRIFDRRERRVFDNEQFF
TRBV13,-,TRBJ1-2,-,TGTGCCAGCAGCTTAGAATCGCTCGCCCATGGCTACACCTTC,CASSLESLAHGYTF
TRBV5-1,-,TRBJ1-1,few,TGCGCCAGCAGCTCTGTAGTGAACACTGAAGCTTTCTTT,CASSSVVNTEAFF
TRBV7-9,-,TRBJ1-2,-,TGTGCCAGCAGCTTAGGAGGACGTAGGGGGGAAGAGGACTATGGCTACACCTTC,CASSLGGRRGEEDYGYTF
TRBV5-5,TRBD1,TRBJ1-4,-,TGTGCCAGCAGCGTCGGGACAGATGAAAAACTGTTTTTT,CASSVGTDEKLFF